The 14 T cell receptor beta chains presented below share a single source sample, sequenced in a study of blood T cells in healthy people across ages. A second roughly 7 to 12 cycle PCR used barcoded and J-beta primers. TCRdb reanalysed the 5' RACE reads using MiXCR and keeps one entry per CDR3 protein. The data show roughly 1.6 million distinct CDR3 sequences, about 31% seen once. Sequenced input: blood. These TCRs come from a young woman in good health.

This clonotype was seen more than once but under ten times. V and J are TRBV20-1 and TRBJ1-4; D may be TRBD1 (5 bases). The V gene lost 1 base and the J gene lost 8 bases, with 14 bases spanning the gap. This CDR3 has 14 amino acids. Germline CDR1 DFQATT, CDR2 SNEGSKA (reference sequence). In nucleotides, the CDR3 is TGCAGTGCTAGAGTGGGTGGGGGGGGAGAAAAACTGTTTTTT. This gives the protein CSARVGGGGEKLFF.

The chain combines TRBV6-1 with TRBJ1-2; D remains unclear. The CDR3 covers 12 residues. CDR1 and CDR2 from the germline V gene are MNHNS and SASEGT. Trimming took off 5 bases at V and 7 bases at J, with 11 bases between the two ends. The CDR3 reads CASSPLSSGYTF. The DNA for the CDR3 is TGTGCCAGCAGTCCCCTGTCTAGTGGCTACACCTTC.

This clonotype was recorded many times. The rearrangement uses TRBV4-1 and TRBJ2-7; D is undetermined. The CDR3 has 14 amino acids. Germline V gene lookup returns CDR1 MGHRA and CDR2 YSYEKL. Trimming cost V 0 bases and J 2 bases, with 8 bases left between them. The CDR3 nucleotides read TGCGCCAGCAGCCAAGATAACCGGGCCTACGAGCAGTACTTC. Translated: CASSQDNRAYEQYF.

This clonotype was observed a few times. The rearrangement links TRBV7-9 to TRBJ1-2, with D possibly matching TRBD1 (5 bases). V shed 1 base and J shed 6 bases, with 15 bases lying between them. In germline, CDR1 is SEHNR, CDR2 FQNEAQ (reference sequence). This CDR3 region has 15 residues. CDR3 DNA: TGTGCCAGCAGCTTAGAGGTGGGGCAGGGTGATGGCTACACCTTC. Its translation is CASSLEVGQGDGYTF. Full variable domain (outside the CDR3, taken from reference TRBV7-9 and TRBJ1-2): DTGVSQNPRHKITKRGQNVTFRCDPISEHNRLYWYRQTLGQGPEFLTYFQNEAQLEKSRLLSDRFSAERPKGSFSTLEIQRTEQGDSAMYLCASSLEVGQGDGYTFGSGTRLTVV.

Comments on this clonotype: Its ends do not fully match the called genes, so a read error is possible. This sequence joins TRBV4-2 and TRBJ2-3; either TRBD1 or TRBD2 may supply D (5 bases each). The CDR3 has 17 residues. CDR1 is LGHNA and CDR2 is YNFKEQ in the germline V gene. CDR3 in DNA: TGTGCCAACAGCCAAGATATGGGGAGCGCCAAAAGGGGAACGCAGTATTTT. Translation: CANSQDMGSAKRGTQYF.

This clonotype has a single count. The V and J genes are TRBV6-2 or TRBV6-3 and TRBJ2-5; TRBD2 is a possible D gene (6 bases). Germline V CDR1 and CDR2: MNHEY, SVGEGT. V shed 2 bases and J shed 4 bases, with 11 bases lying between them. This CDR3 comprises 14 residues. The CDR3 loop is CASSYRAGTETQYF. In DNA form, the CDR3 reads TGTGCCAGCAGTTACAGGGCGGGGACAGAGACCCAGTACTTC.

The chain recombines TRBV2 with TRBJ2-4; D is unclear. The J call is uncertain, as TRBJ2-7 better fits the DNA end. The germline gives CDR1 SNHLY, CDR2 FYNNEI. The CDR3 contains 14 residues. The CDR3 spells CASSEAGVPYEQYV. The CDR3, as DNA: TGTGCCAGCAGTGAAGCTGGGGTCCCCTACGAGCAGTACGTC.

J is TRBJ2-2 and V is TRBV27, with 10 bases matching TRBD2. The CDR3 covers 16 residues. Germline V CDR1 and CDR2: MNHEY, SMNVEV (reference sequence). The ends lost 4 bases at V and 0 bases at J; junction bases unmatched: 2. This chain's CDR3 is CASSSLAGTNTGELFF. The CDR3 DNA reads TGTGCCAGCAGTTCACTAGCGGGAACGAACACCGGGGAGCTGTTTTTT.

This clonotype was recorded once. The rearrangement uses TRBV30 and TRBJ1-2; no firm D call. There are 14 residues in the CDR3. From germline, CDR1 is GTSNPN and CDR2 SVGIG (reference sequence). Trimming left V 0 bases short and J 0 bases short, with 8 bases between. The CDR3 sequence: CAWSVSSSNYGYTF. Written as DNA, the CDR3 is TGTGCCTGGAGTGTATCGAGTTCTAACTATGGCTACACCTTC.

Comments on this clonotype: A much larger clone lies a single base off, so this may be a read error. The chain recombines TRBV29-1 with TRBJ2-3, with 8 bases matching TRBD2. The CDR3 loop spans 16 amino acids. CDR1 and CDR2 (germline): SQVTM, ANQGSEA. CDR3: CSVEDPLAGNTDTRYF. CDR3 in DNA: TGCAGCGTTGAAGATCCCCTAGCGGGTAACACAGATACGCGGTATTTT.

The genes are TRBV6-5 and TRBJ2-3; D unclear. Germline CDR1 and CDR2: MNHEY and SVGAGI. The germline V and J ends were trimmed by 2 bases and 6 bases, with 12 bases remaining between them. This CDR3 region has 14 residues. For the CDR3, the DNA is TGTGCCAGCAGTTACCGAGGACCTGAGGATACGCAGTATTTT. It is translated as CASSYRGPEDTQYF.

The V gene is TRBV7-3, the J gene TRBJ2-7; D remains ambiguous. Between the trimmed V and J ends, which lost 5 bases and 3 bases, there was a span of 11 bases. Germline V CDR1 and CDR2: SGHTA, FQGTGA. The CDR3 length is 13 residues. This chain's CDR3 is CASSPENHYEQYF. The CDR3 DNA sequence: TGTGCCAGCAGCCCCGAGAACCACTACGAGCAGTACTTC.

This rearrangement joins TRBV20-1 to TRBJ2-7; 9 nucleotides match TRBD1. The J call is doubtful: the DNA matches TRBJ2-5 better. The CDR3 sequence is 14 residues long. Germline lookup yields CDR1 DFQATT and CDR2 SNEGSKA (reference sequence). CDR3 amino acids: CSARIGQGQETQYF. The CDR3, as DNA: TGCAGTGCTAGAATAGGACAGGGGCAGGAGACCCAGTACTTC.

CDR3 coding DNA: TGCAGTGCTAGGGGCGGGGGGAAAGCAGATACGCAGTATTTT. Encoded protein: CSARGGGKADTQYF. This sequence joins TRBV20-1 and TRBJ2-3; 8 bases match TRBD2. Looked up from germline, CDR1 is DFQATT and CDR2 is SNEGSKA (reference sequence). This CDR3 spans 14 amino acids. Trimming took 3 bases from V and 4 from J; bases not matched to a gene: 6.